This T cell receptor (beta chain) was obtained from a study of early T cells in non-severe SARS-CoV-2 infection. The CDR3 spans 14 residues. V gave up 5 bases and J gave up 5 bases; unmatched junction bases: 6. The germline V gene has CDR1 KGHDR and CDR2 SFDVKD. This clonotype was recorded a few times. Individually, cDNA molecules had unique molecular identifiers attached to them. TCRdb re-derived calls from the 5' RACE reads in MiXCR, one entry per CDR3 protein. The sample lists fewer than 120,000 distinct CDR3 sequences, roughly 12% seen once, with around 4.1% in the top ten. V is TRBV24-1 and J is TRBJ2-7; 9 nucleotides align to TRBD2. The specimen comprised whole blood, sampled at baseline. This receptor was obtained from an adult who was a healthcare worker with PCR-confirmed SARS-CoV-2 infection or an uninfected control (not recorded which). CDR3 in DNA: TGTGCCACCAGTGGCGCGGGAGGGCCCCACGAGCAGTACTTC. Translation: CATSGAGGPHEQYF.